The 26 T cell receptor beta chains reported below all come from one sample, sequenced in a study of cytomegalovirus exposure and HLA in healthy donors. The PCR used 60 Vbeta and 13 Jbeta primers. Data came from immunoSEQ multiplex PCR; TCRdb stores just in-frame clones and leaves some out. The data show approximately 140,000 clones, approximately 75% seen once. Source material: PBMCs. The receptors were sampled from a woman in her thirties or forties in good health and CMV-seropositive.

V and J are TRBV10-2 and TRBJ2-7, with 11 bases matching TRBD2. There are 16 residues in the CDR3. V was pared by 3 bases and J by 4 bases, with 8 bases of the junction left unmatched. Looked up from germline, CDR1 is WSHSY and CDR2 is SAAADI. As DNA, the CDR3 is TGCGCCAGCAGTGATTGGCTAGCGGGGGGTCAATACGAGCAGTACTTC. The encoded protein is CASSDWLAGGQYEQYF.

The rearrangement uses TRBV10-2 and TRBJ2-2; 12 bases map to TRBD1. This CDR3 is 17 amino acids long. The V gene end was trimmed by 6 bases and the J gene end by 0 bases; junction bases not matched to a gene: 5. Germline lookup yields CDR1 WSHSY and CDR2 SAAADI. The CDR3 nucleotides read TGCGCCAGCAGGGGGGGACAGGGGGCACCGAACACCGGGGAGCTGTTTTTT. Translated, it gives CASRGGQGAPNTGELFF.

This clone was seen more than once but under ten times. In nucleotides, the CDR3 is TGTGCCAGCAGCTTAGTTGGGGGGTCCGAGGATACGCAGTATTTT. This encodes CASSLVGGSEDTQYF. The rearrangement uses TRBV7-2 and TRBJ2-3; D is possibly TRBD2 (6 bases). Trimming removed 1 base from V and 6 bases from J, with 14 bases in between. Germline CDR1 is SGHTA and CDR2 is FQGNSA. This CDR3 spans 15 amino acids.

In this sample, this clone turned up once. At the DNA level, this CDR3 is encoded by other sequences in the same sample as well. The J gene is TRBJ1-5, the V gene TRBV7-9; 9 bases match TRBD1. The CDR3 is 14 residues long. Germline CDR1 and CDR2: SEHNR and FQNEAQ (reference sequence). Germline trimming cut 3 bases from V and 4 bases from J; bases unmatched to any gene: 1. For the CDR3, the DNA is TGTGCCAGCAGCTTGGGACAGGGAAATCAGCCCCAGCATTTT. It encodes CASSLGQGNQPQHF.

This chain uses TRBV9 with TRBJ1-1; D might be TRBD1 (5 bases). V was cut by 4 bases and J by 6 bases, with 19 bases left in between. This CDR3 comprises 15 residues. Germline values: CDR1 SGDLS, CDR2 YYNGEE. CDR3 DNA: TGTGCCAGCAGCCCCAAATCGGGGGGGGACCCTGAAGCTTTCTTT. The encoded protein is CASSPKSGGDPEAFF.

The sample holds a few counts of this clone. This chain links TRBV5-1 with TRBJ1-1; D gene ambiguous. Trimming pared 6 bases from V and 1 base from J, leaving 10 bases between. Germline CDR1 is SGHRS and CDR2 is YFSETQ. The CDR3 runs 13 residues. CDR3 in DNA: TGCGCCAGCAAGAACACAGAGAACACTGAAGCTTTCTTT. This translates into CASKNTENTEAFF.

The chain has TRBV27 and TRBJ2-7; 7 nucleotides line up with TRBD1. The CDR3 is made up of 13 amino acids. Germline CDR1 MNHEY, CDR2 SMNVEV (reference sequence). V lost 8 bases and J lost 2; bases outside the gene matches: 6. This CDR3 is CASSDRLAYEQYF. CDR3 nucleotide sequence: TGTGCCAGCTCGGACAGGTTAGCCTACGAGCAGTACTTC.

The genes are TRBV15 and TRBJ1-1; 7 bases agree with TRBD1. The CDR3 sequence is 14 residues long. Germline loops: CDR1 LNHNV, CDR2 YYDKDF (reference sequence). J gave up 4 bases and V 1 base, and 3 bases lay outside the gene matches. The CDR3 is CATSRVGTVTEAFF. The CDR3 DNA reads TGTGCCACCAGCAGAGTGGGGACAGTCACTGAAGCTTTCTTT.

The V and J genes are TRBV28 and TRBJ1-2; no reliable D call. This CDR3 region has 12 residues. Germline CDR1 reads MDHEN; CDR2 reads SYDVKM. Trimming left V 2 bases short and J 5 bases short, with 6 bases between. CDR3 sequence reads: CASSLAGYGYTF. CDR3 bases: TGTGCCAGCAGTTTAGCCGGGTATGGCTACACCTTC.

This clone appeared once. The chain combines TRBV19 with TRBJ1-5; the D is unclear. CDR1 and CDR2 (germline): LNHDA, SQIVND (reference sequence). The CDR3 runs to 15 residues. V lost 3 bases and J lost 0, with 9 bases in between. The CDR3 DNA reads as TGTGCCAGTAGTATCCTGGCCAATAGCAATCAGCCCCAGCATTTT. Translated, it gives CASSILANSNQPQHF.

The chain combines TRBV2 with TRBJ1-5; no reliable D call. Trimming stripped 8 bases from V and 6 bases from J, with 11 bases between. Germline CDR1 SNHLY, CDR2 FYNNEI. The CDR3 length is 12 residues. In nucleotides, the CDR3 is TGTGCCAGCTCACCCCCACTTCAGCCCCAGCATTTT. Translation gives CASSPPLQPQHF. Full variable domain (outside the CDR3, taken from reference TRBV2 and TRBJ1-5): EPEVTQTPSHQVTQMGQEVILRCVPISNHLYFYWYRQILGQKVEFLVSFYNNEISEKSEIFDDQFSVERPDGSNFTLKIRSTKLEDSAMYFCASSPPLQPQHFGDGTRLSIL.

In its sample, this clone was seen a few times. The V and J genes are TRBV19 and TRBJ1-5, with D perhaps TRBD1 (5 bases). Germline V gene data show CDR1 as LNHDA and CDR2 as SQIVND (reference sequence). V dropped 6 bases and J dropped 6 bases, with 18 bases sitting between them. The CDR3 has 15 residues. DNA of the CDR3: TGTGCCAGTAGGGTACAAGGGGCGAAGGGTCAGCCCCAGCATTTT. This encodes CASRVQGAKGQPQHF. Variable domain in full (rest from reference TRBV19 and TRBJ1-5): DGGITQSPKYLFRKEGQNVTLSCEQNLNHDAMYWYRQDPGQGLRLIYYSQIVNDFQKGDIAEGYSVSREKKESFPLTVTSAQKNPTAFYLCASRVQGAKGQPQHFGDGTRLSIL.

The CDR3 sequence is CAWRQGGTEAFF. In DNA, the CDR3 is TGTGCCTGGAGACAGGGTGGCACTGAAGCTTTCTTT. This chain uses TRBV30 with TRBJ1-1; maybe TRBD1 (6 bases). V lost 3 bases and J 4 bases, leaving 9 bases between the germline ends. The CDR3 contains 12 residues. Per germline, CDR1 GTSNPN and CDR2 SVGIG (reference sequence).

The chain joins TRBV19 to TRBJ2-5; 10 positions match TRBD1. CDR1 is LNHDA, CDR2 SQIVND, per germline (reference sequence). The ends lost 10 bases at V and 5 bases at J; junction bases unmatched: 10. The CDR3 extends over 14 amino acids. The CDR3 loop reads CATRDRGVVETQYF. The CDR3 region has the DNA TGTGCCACCCGGGACAGGGGAGTTGTTGAGACCCAGTACTTC.

The rearrangement uses TRBV29-1 and TRBJ2-7; a weak D match, TRBD2 (6 bases). The germline V gene has CDR1 SQVTM and CDR2 ANQGSEA. Between the trimmed V and J ends, which lost 3 bases and 2 bases, there was a span of 20 bases. The CDR3 totals 16 residues. CDR3 DNA: TGCAGCGTTGAGGGGGGTGGTACGGGGCTTGCCTACGAGCAGTACTTC. Translated, it gives CSVEGGGTGLAYEQYF.

V gene TRBV29-1 combines with J gene TRBJ2-2; tentative D call: TRBD2 (5 bases). Germline V gives CDR1 SQVTM, CDR2 ANQGSEA. The CDR3 loop spans 13 amino acids. V was clipped by 5 bases and J by 2 bases, with 9 bases between them. CDR3: CSVLGENTGELFF. As DNA, the CDR3 is TGCAGCGTTTTGGGAGAAAACACCGGGGAGCTGTTTTTT.

The chain links TRBV6-1 to TRBJ1-5; no definite D call. CDR1 and CDR2 (germline): MNHNS, SASEGT. The CDR3 sequence is 13 residues long. V lost 4 bases and J lost 2, with 6 bases in between. CDR3 amino acids: CASSARGNQPQHF. The CDR3 nucleotides are TGTGCCAGCAGTGCTCGGGGCAATCAGCCCCAGCATTTT.

The chain joins TRBV19 to TRBJ1-6, with D maybe TRBD1 (5 bases). CDR3 length: 17 residues. V dropped 7 bases and J dropped 0 bases, with 16 bases sitting between them. Germline CDR1 LNHDA, CDR2 SQIVND (reference sequence). The DNA for the CDR3 is TGTGCCAGTAAGGATACTCGGGGGAGCTCCTATAATTCACCCCTCCACTTT. Translating it yields CASKDTRGSSYNSPLHF.

This clone was counted between two and nine times. The J gene is TRBJ2-3, the V gene TRBV5-1; a weak D match, TRBD2 (6 bases). V was shortened by 3 bases and J by 0 bases, with 11 bases between the two germline ends. The CDR3 runs 15 residues. Germline lookup yields CDR1 SGHRS and CDR2 YFSETQ. The CDR3 loop is CASSWRGGSTDTQYF. CDR3 bases: TGCGCCAGCAGCTGGCGTGGGGGGAGCACAGATACGCAGTATTTT.

The chain couples TRBV7-8 to TRBJ2-3; TRBD2 is a possible D gene (5 bases). The V end lost 1 base, the J end lost 5 bases, and 16 bases lay between the germline ends. Looked up from germline, CDR1 is SGHVS and CDR2 is FQNEAQ. This CDR3 has 16 residues. The CDR3 here is CASSLGETEWQDTQYF. The CDR3 DNA follows: TGTGCCAGCAGCTTAGGGGAGACGGAGTGGCAAGATACGCAGTATTTT.

This chain links TRBV27 with TRBJ1-1, with TRBD1 matching 7 bases. CDR3 length: 14 amino acids. Looked up from germline, CDR1 is MNHEY and CDR2 is SMNVEV (reference sequence). Trimming cost V 1 base and J 4 bases; bases outside gene matches: 3. The CDR3 DNA reads as TGTGCCAGCAGTTTATGGGCAGGGGGCACTGAAGCTTTCTTT. Protein sequence: CASSLWAGGTEAFF.

The chain has TRBV5-1 and TRBJ1-2; a weak D match, TRBD1 (5 bases). Germline V lookup: CDR1 SGHRS, CDR2 YFSETQ. This CDR3 is 12 amino acids long. With 7 bases removed from V and 7 bases from J, the gap between germline ends came to 14 bases. CDR3 sequence reads: CASRGTGVGYTF. DNA for the CDR3: TGCGCCAGCCGGGGGACGGGGGTTGGCTACACCTTC.

The V gene is TRBV5-1, the J gene TRBJ1-4; TRBD1 aligns across 10 bases. Germline V gene data show CDR1 as SGHRS and CDR2 as YFSETQ. With V trimmed by 0 bases and J by 7 bases, 6 bases remained unmatched. This CDR3 has 16 residues. CDR3 coding DNA: TGCGCCAGCAGCTTGGCCCCGGGACAGGGGAGTGAAAAACTGTTTTTT. Amino acids: CASSLAPGQGSEKLFF.

The rearrangement links TRBV4-1 to TRBJ2-1, with D tentatively TRBD1 (5 bases). The CDR3 sequence is 12 residues long. In germline, CDR1 is MGHRA, CDR2 YSYEKL. The germline V and J ends were trimmed by 2 bases and 10 bases, with 9 bases remaining between them. Here the CDR3 reads CASSQQGFEQFF. The CDR3 coding sequence is TGCGCCAGCAGCCAACAGGGATTCGAGCAGTTCTTC.

This clone occurred a few times. This chain uses TRBV21-1 with TRBJ2-7; TRBD1 is the table's D call and was not checked against the DNA. TRBV21-1 is tagged as a pseudogene. This CDR3 spans 15 amino acids. The CDR3 loop reads CASLTQGRPHSEQYF. The CDR3 coding sequence is TGTGCCAGCCTGACCCAGGGCAGGCCGCATAGCGAGCAGTACTTC.

This chain joins TRBV28 and TRBJ1-5; tentative D call: TRBD1 (6 bases). The CDR3 is 18 amino acids. Germline V gene sequence: CDR1 MDHEN, CDR2 SYDVKM. V was pared by 3 bases and J by 4 bases, with 22 bases between. The CDR3 DNA reads TGTGCCAGCAGTTTGCCGGGACGAGGACAGAATCTAAATCAGCCCCAGCATTTT. This translates into CASSLPGRGQNLNQPQHF.